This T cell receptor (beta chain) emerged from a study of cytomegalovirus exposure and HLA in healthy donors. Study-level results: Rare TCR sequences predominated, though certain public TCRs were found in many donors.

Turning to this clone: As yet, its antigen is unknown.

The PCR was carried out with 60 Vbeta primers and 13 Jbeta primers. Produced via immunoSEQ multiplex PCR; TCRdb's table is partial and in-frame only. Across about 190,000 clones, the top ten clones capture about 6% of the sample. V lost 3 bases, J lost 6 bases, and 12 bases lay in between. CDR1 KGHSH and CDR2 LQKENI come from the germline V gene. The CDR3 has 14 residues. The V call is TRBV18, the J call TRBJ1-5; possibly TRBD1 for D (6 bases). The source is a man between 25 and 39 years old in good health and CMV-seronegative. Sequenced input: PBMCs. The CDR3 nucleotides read TGTGCCAGCTCACCGGTTTCAGGGGTTCAGCCCCAGCATTTT. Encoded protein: CASSPVSGVQPQHF. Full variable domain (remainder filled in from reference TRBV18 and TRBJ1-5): NAGVMQNPRHLVRRRGQEARLRCSPMKGHSHVYWYRQLPEEGLKFMVYLQKENIIDESGMPKERFSAEFPKEGPSILRIQQVVRGDSAAYFCASSPVSGVQPQHFGDGTRLSIL.